One sample yielded the 27 T cell receptor beta chains listed below, sequenced in a study of cytomegalovirus exposure and HLA in healthy donors. 60 Vbeta and 13 Jbeta primers were used in PCR. Produced via immunoSEQ multiplex PCR; TCRdb's table is partial and in-frame only. The sample has around 150,000 clones; about 80% are singletons. The sequenced sample was PBMCs. The receptors were gathered from a male donor in good health and CMV-seronegative.

The chain combines TRBV15 with TRBJ2-7; 9 nucleotides agree with TRBD1. Looked up from germline, CDR1 is LNHNV and CDR2 is YYDKDF (reference sequence). With 0 bases clipped from V and 7 bases from J, the junction kept 10 bases outside the gene matches. The CDR3 is made up of 16 amino acids. The chain's CDR3 is CATSREPTGTGFEQYF. CDR3 DNA sequence: TGTGCCACCAGCAGAGAACCTACCGGGACAGGGTTTGAGCAGTACTTC.

V is TRBV7-6 and J is TRBJ2-1, with D maybe TRBD1 (5 bases). Trimming stripped 2 bases from V and 1 base from J, with 12 bases between. The V gene's germline CDR1 is SGHVS and CDR2 FNYEAQ. This CDR3 is 16 amino acids long. CDR3 protein: CASSLQGSVSYNEQFF. The DNA of the CDR3 is TGTGCCAGCAGCTTACAGGGATCAGTATCCTACAATGAGCAGTTCTTC.

The rearrangement links TRBV25-1 to TRBJ1-2; D is ambiguous. From germline, CDR1 is MGHDK and CDR2 SYGVNS. Trimming stripped 8 bases from V and 5 bases from J, with 21 bases between. CDR3 length: 15 amino acids. CDR3 DNA: TGTGCCAGCCCTAAATCAGGAATCTCTCGGTATGGCTACACCTTC. This encodes CASPKSGISRYGYTF.

V gene TRBV4-2 combines with J gene TRBJ2-2; 9 bases fit TRBD1. This CDR3 region has 16 residues. Trimming took 2 bases from V and 1 from J; bases not matched to a gene: 2. Germline CDR1 is LGHNA and CDR2 is YNFKEQ. The CDR3 region has the DNA TGTGCCAGCAGCCAATCGGGACAGGGGAACACCGGGGAGCTGTTTTTT. This gives the protein CASSQSGQGNTGELFF.

Note on this clone: A junction end diverges from the germline sequence, so it may reflect a read error. This sequence joins TRBV4-2 and TRBJ1-1; TRBD1 might be the D (6 bases). CDR1 and CDR2 from the germline V gene are LGHNA and YNFKEQ. The CDR3 covers 14 residues. CDR3 protein: CASTSTGDFTGAFF. CDR3 in DNA: TGTGCCAGCACCTCGACAGGAGATTTTACTGGAGCTTTCTTT.

The chain is built from TRBV2 and TRBJ2-3; possibly TRBD1 for D (5 bases). Looked up from germline, CDR1 is SNHLY and CDR2 is FYNNEI. The length of the CDR3 is 13 residues. V was trimmed by 8 bases and J by 3 bases, leaving 12 bases between them. CDR3 in DNA: TGTGCCAGCCGATTAGGGGTAACAGATACGCAGTATTTT. It yields the protein CASRLGVTDTQYF.

The chain is built from TRBV7-9 and TRBJ2-7; TRBD1 might be the D (5 bases). This CDR3 region has 14 residues. Germline CDR1 reads SEHNR; CDR2 reads FQNEAQ (reference sequence). V was pared by 5 bases and J by 5 bases, with 16 bases between. Written as DNA, the CDR3 is TGTGCCAGCAGCCCCGCCCCAGGGATCAACGAGCAGTACTTC. Translation: CASSPAPGINEQYF.

This clone was counted only a few times. The CDR3 spells CASSFSQRGGLADTQYF. DNA of the CDR3: TGCGCCAGCAGCTTTTCCCAGCGGGGGGGCCTCGCAGATACGCAGTATTTT. This chain uses TRBV5-1 with TRBJ2-3; 10 bases fit TRBD2. Germline V CDR1 and CDR2: SGHRS, YFSETQ. The junction had 10 bases not matched to a gene; V was cut back by 2 bases and J by 4 bases. This CDR3 is built from 17 residues.

This chain connects TRBV7-9 to TRBJ1-2, with D perhaps TRBD1 (5 bases). The germline V gene encodes CDR1 SEHNR and CDR2 FQNEAQ (reference sequence). CDR3 length: 12 residues. The V end was cut by 6 bases, the J end by 5 bases, with 10 bases between. The CDR3 coding sequence is TGTGCCAGCAGTCCTGGGGGGTATGGCTACACCTTC. Protein product: CASSPGGYGYTF.

This chain links TRBV19 with TRBJ1-1; 7 bases map to TRBD1. The CDR3 contains 14 residues. Germline CDR1 LNHDA, CDR2 SQIVND (reference sequence). Unmatched junction bases numbered 0, after V lost 2 bases and J lost 0 bases. The CDR3 here is CASSITGVNTEAFF. The CDR3 DNA is TGTGCCAGTAGTATAACAGGGGTGAACACTGAAGCTTTCTTT.

The chain employs TRBV19 and TRBJ1-2; 9 positions agree with TRBD1. Germline CDR1 reads LNHDA; CDR2 reads SQIVND (reference sequence). The CDR3 runs 16 residues. V was pared by 6 bases and J by 6 bases, with 14 bases of the junction left unmatched. The CDR3 DNA follows: TGTGCCAGTAGCCCCGATATAGGACAGGGGCTGAATGGCTACACCTTC. Translating gives CASSPDIGQGLNGYTF.

This clone was picked up a small number of times. The chain couples TRBV7-2 to TRBJ2-7; 8 nucleotides agree with TRBD2. This CDR3 spans 15 amino acids. Germline V gene sequence: CDR1 SGHTA, CDR2 FQGNSA. V lost 3 bases and J lost 2; bases outside the gene matches: 6. The CDR3 sequence is CASSLRRGVTYEQYF. The CDR3 DNA follows: TGTGCCAGCAGCTTGCGGCGGGGGGTTACCTACGAGCAGTACTTC.

V usage is TRBV2 and J usage is TRBJ1-6; D perhaps matches TRBD1 (5 bases). Trimming took 5 bases from V and 8 from J, leaving 13 bases between them. The CDR3 spans 14 residues. CDR1 is SNHLY, CDR2 FYNNEI, per germline. The CDR3 DNA reads as TGTGCCAGCAGTAAACAAGCGGGACATTCACCCCTCCACTTT. It codes for CASSKQAGHSPLHF.

The chain carries TRBV25-1 and TRBJ2-2; the D is unclear. The CDR3 runs 15 residues. The germline V and J ends were trimmed by 2 bases and 6 bases, with 13 bases remaining between them. The germline V gene has CDR1 MGHDK and CDR2 SYGVNS. The chain's CDR3 is CASSEASARAGELFF. CDR3 sequence (DNA): TGTGCCAGCAGTGAAGCCAGCGCCCGCGCCGGGGAGCTGTTTTTT. The full variable domain, in which reference TRBV25-1 and TRBJ2-2 provide the parts outside the CDR3, is EADIYQTPRYLVIGTGKKITLECSQTMGHDKMYWYQQDPGMELHLIHYSYGVNSTEKGDLSSESTVSRIRTEHFPLTLESARPSHTSQYLCASSEASARAGELFFGEGSRLTVL.

CDR3 amino acids: CASSQDSQGAWETQYF. As DNA, the CDR3 is TGCGCCAGCAGCCAAGATAGCCAGGGGGCTTGGGAGACCCAGTACTTC. The chain combines TRBV4-3 with TRBJ2-5; 8 bases are a match to TRBD1. J gave up 5 bases and V 0 bases, and 8 bases lay outside the gene matches. Germline V CDR1 and CDR2: LGHNA, YSLEER. CDR3 length: 16 residues.

This chain connects TRBV5-4 to TRBJ1-6; D unclear. The germline gives CDR1 SGHNT, CDR2 YYREEE (reference sequence). The V gene lost 1 base and the J gene lost 8 bases, with 4 bases spanning the gap. This CDR3 comprises 12 residues. CDR3 DNA sequence: TGTGCCAGCAGCTTGACAGATTCACCCCTCCACTTT. Translating gives CASSLTDSPLHF.

The gene calls are TRBV4-2 and TRBJ1-4, with 7 positions matching TRBD1. Losses at the gene ends were 4 bases for V and 0 bases for J; bases not matched to a gene: 5. Germline CDR1 and CDR2: LGHNA and YNFKEQ. The CDR3 contains 16 residues. The CDR3 loop reads CASSPGTAATNEKLFF. Written as DNA, the CDR3 is TGTGCCAGCAGCCCGGGGACAGCCGCAACTAATGAAAAACTGTTTTTT.

The chain has TRBV9 and TRBJ1-6, with D perhaps matching TRBD1 (6 bases). The CDR3 length is 14 residues. Trimming pared 0 bases from V and 7 bases from J, leaving 8 bases between. Looked up from germline, CDR1 is SGDLS and CDR2 is YYNGEE. The CDR3 DNA reads TGTGCCAGCAGCGTAGAAGGGGGAAATTCACCCCTCCACTTT. As protein: CASSVEGGNSPLHF.

The chain employs TRBV9 and TRBJ2-5, with 10 bases matching TRBD1. The J call may be in error: the DNA end matches TRBJ2-7 better. The length of the CDR3 is 14 residues. In germline, CDR1 is SGDLS, CDR2 YYNGEE. The CDR3 here is CASSPGTGVYEQYF. The CDR3 DNA sequence: TGTGCCAGCAGCCCGGGGACAGGGGTTTACGAGCAGTACTTC.

V is TRBV30 and J is TRBJ2-7; D is perhaps TRBD2 (6 bases). Germline V CDR1 and CDR2: GTSNPN, SVGIG (reference sequence). The CDR3 loop spans 15 amino acids. Trimming left V 0 bases short and J 3 bases short, with 15 bases between. The CDR3 is CAWSVLAGSLYEQYF. Here the CDR3 DNA reads TGTGCCTGGAGTGTATTGGCGGGGAGTCTCTACGAGCAGTACTTC.

The rearrangement joins TRBV6-1 to TRBJ1-5, with a tentative D call TRBD1 (6 bases). The CDR3 is 13 residues long. Trimming took off 1 base at V and 7 bases at J, with 8 bases between the two ends. CDR1 and CDR2 (germline): MNHNS, SASEGT. The chain's CDR3 is CASSEGGRQPQHF. The CDR3 DNA follows: TGTGCCAGCAGTGAAGGGGGGCGACAGCCCCAGCATTTT.

The rearrangement links TRBV4-3 to TRBJ1-2; D is ambiguous. The CDR3 covers 19 residues. Trimming pared 1 base from V and 4 bases from J, leaving 25 bases between. Germline lookup yields CDR1 LGHNA and CDR2 YSLEER. The CDR3 protein is CASSQGVSWRREPSYGYTF. The CDR3 coding sequence is TGCGCCAGCAGCCAAGGCGTTTCATGGAGGCGGGAACCAAGCTATGGCTACACCTTC.

The V gene is TRBV27, the J gene TRBJ2-7; 14 positions agree with TRBD2. CDR1 MNHEY and CDR2 SMNVEV come from the germline V gene (reference sequence). This CDR3 contains 16 residues. V lost 6 bases and J lost 0; bases outside the gene matches: 4. CDR3 nucleotides: TGTGCCAGCAGCTTAGGGACTAGCGGGAGCTCCTACGAGCAGTACTTC. Protein product: CASSLGTSGSSYEQYF.

The chain recombines TRBV5-1 with TRBJ2-3, with D tentatively TRBD2 (5 bases). Germline values: CDR1 SGHRS, CDR2 YFSETQ. Between the trimmed V and J ends, which lost 4 bases and 5 bases, there was a span of 17 bases. This CDR3 comprises 15 residues. CDR3: CASSPREGFGDTQYF. CDR3 nucleotides: TGCGCCAGCAGCCCGAGGGAAGGGTTTGGAGATACGCAGTATTTT. The full variable domain, with the rest looked up from reference TRBV5-1 and TRBJ2-3, is KAGVTQTPRYLIKTRGQQVTLSCSPISGHRSVSWYQQTPGQGLQFLFEYFSETQRNKGNFPGRFSGRQFSNSRSEMNVSTLELGDSALYLCASSPREGFGDTQYFGPGTRLTVL.

This clone was found once. This chain joins TRBV5-8 and TRBJ2-7; TRBD1 aligns across 9 bases. The V gene end was trimmed by 4 bases and the J gene end by 3 bases; junction bases not matched to a gene: 8. The CDR3 runs to 15 residues. Germline values: CDR1 SGHTS, CDR2 YDEGEE. The CDR3 DNA reads TGTGCCAGCAGCCTGGGACAGGGATTGGTCTACGAGCAGTACTTC. Translation: CASSLGQGLVYEQYF.

The chain uses TRBV29-1 and TRBJ1-6, with 9 bases aligning to TRBD1. Germline assignment: CDR1 SQVTM and CDR2 ANQGSEA. This CDR3 has 12 residues. Here the CDR3 reads CGAGTGFSPLHF. The DNA for the CDR3 is TGCGGTGCAGGGACAGGGTTTTCACCCCTCCACTTT.

This chain connects TRBV5-4 to TRBJ1-1; the match to TRBD1 covers 8 bases. The CDR3 sequence is 14 residues long. CDR1 is SGHNT and CDR2 is YYREEE in the germline V gene (reference sequence). V lost 1 base, J lost 3 bases, and 2 bases stayed unmatched. CDR3 in amino acids: CASSLHRGDTEAFF. CDR3 nucleotides: TGTGCCAGCAGCTTGCACAGGGGGGACACTGAAGCTTTCTTT.